Below are 29 T cell receptor beta chains sequenced from a single sample in a study of tumor and adjacent non-tumor tissue in lung cancer. This sample's RNA came from whole unsorted tissue. The normal lung tissue was taken more than 3 cm from the tumor edge. Three rounds of nested PCR, following a modified ARM-PCR protocol, produced the TCRbeta library. One entry per CDR3 protein, called by TCRdb with MiXCR from the multiplex PCR reads. The sample comprises about 48,000 distinct CDR3 sequences, about 68% of which are singletons, and roughly 30% rests with the top ten. Specimen: distant non-tumor lung tissue. The receptors derive from a woman aged 65 to 85 with non-small cell lung cancer.

On this clonotype: The junction does not match germline at one end; this may be a read error. The chain couples TRBV4-2 to TRBJ2-2; no clear D gene. Per the germline V gene, CDR1 is LGHNA and CDR2 is YNFKEQ. The CDR3 contains 16 residues. The CDR3 nucleotides are TGTGCCAACAACCAAGATTGGGCCACGAACATCGGGGAGCTGTTTTTT. This translates into CANNQDWATNIGELFF.

Many counts were recorded for this clonotype. The V gene is TRBV5-4, the J gene TRBJ2-7; 12 bases are shared with TRBD1. Looked up from germline, CDR1 is SGHNT and CDR2 is YYREEE (reference sequence). The CDR3 totals 18 residues. The junction had 11 bases not matched to a gene; V was cut back by 2 bases and J by 2 bases. DNA of the CDR3: TGTGCCAGCAGCTTTTCTCCGGGACAGGGGGCCCTAGCCTACGAGCAGTACTTC. This encodes CASSFSPGQGALAYEQYF.

Notes on this clonotype: The CDR3 does not end in the conserved phenylalanine or tryptophan, so this is likely a read error. This rearrangement joins TRBV19 to TRBJ2-1, with D hard to call. Looked up from germline, CDR1 is LNHDA and CDR2 is SQIVND (reference sequence). The CDR3 is 14 residues long. With 7 bases removed from V and 5 bases from J, the gap between germline ends came to 15 bases. CDR3: CASIYGVLNNEQFL. The DNA for the CDR3 is TGTGCCAGTATTTATGGGGTGTTAAACAATGAGCAGTTCCTC.

A remark on this clonotype: One end of the junction is discordant with germline, which a read error may explain. This sequence joins TRBV7-9 and TRBJ2-1; D ambiguous. Germline values: CDR1 SEHNR, CDR2 FQNEAQ (reference sequence). The length of the CDR3 is 13 residues. This chain's CDR3 is CASSQLVYNEEFF. The CDR3 DNA reads as TGTGCCAGCAGTCAGTTGGTATACAATGAGGAGTTCTTC. Filled out from reference TRBV7-9 and TRBJ2-1, the complete variable domain reads DTGVSQNPRHKITKRGQNVTFRCDPISEHNRLYWYRQTLGQGPEFLTYFQNEAQLEKSRLLSDRFSAERPKGSFSTLEIQRTEQGDSAMYLCASSQLVYNEEFFGPGTRLTVL.

With regard to this clonotype: Its ends do not fully match the called genes, so a read error is possible. V gene TRBV10-3 combines with J gene TRBJ1-1; D is undetermined. Germline V gives CDR1 ENHRY, CDR2 SYGVKD. The CDR3 totals 13 residues. CDR3 bases: TGTGCTATCAGGACTCACGCGTACACTGAAGCTTTCTTT. It translates to CAIRTHAYTEAFF.

In the case of this clonotype: A much more abundant neighbour one base away suggests this may be a read error. The V call is TRBV7-8, the J call TRBJ2-5, with D uncertain. Germline assignment: CDR1 SGHVS and CDR2 FQNEAQ. The CDR3 extends over 13 amino acids. Trimming took off 0 bases at V and 4 bases at J, with 6 bases between the two ends. CDR3 loop: CASSLAIRETQYF. CDR3 bases: TGTGCCAGCAGCTTAGCAATACGAGAGACCCAGTACTTC.

This clonotype was found many times. V is TRBV4-1 and J is TRBJ1-5; D is unclear. The CDR3 is 14 amino acids. V was clipped by 0 bases and J by 4 bases, with 7 bases between them. Per germline, CDR1 MGHRA and CDR2 YSYEKL. The DNA of the CDR3 is TGCGCCAGCAGCCAAGATATAAGAAATCAGCCCCAGCATTTT. Encoded protein: CASSQDIRNQPQHF.

On this clonotype itself: The junction departs from the called germline gene at one end, perhaps through a read error. CDR3 in DNA: TGCGGTGCTGGGGAAGGAAGGGTCGATCAGCCCCAGCATTTT. Its protein is CGAGEGRVDQPQHF. The chain couples TRBV20-1 to TRBJ1-5; D unclear. The CDR3 has 14 amino acids. The germline gives CDR1 DFQATT, CDR2 SNEGSKA (reference sequence).

V is TRBV10-3 and J is TRBJ2-1; perhaps TRBD2 as D (6 bases). The CDR3 is made up of 17 amino acids. Trimming cost V 7 bases and J 2 bases, with 21 bases left between them. Per the germline V gene, CDR1 is ENHRY and CDR2 is SYGVKD. The CDR3 sequence: CAIINDGGMGAYNEQFF. CDR3 sequence (DNA): TGTGCCATCATAAATGACGGAGGGATGGGAGCCTACAATGAGCAGTTCTTC.

V gene TRBV29-1 combines with J gene TRBJ2-1; D unclear. Germline V gene data show CDR1 as SQVTM and CDR2 as ANQGSEA. This CDR3 has 13 amino acids. In DNA, the CDR3 is TGCAGTGTTACCCCTAGTAGGCACAATGAGCAGTTCTTC. This translates into CSVTPSRHNEQFF.

Many counts were recorded for this clonotype. This rearrangement joins TRBV4-1 to TRBJ2-7, with 7 bases matching TRBD2. Per germline, CDR1 MGHRA and CDR2 YSYEKL. The CDR3 contains 17 residues. Trimming took 1 base from V and 0 from J; bases not matched to a gene: 9. This CDR3 reads CASSQALKAGNSYEQYF. The DNA for the CDR3 is TGCGCCAGCAGCCAAGCTCTAAAAGCGGGGAACTCCTACGAGCAGTACTTC.

This clonotype is categorized as medium-sized. The chain has TRBV29-1 and TRBJ2-7; D call uncertain. Looked up from germline, CDR1 is SQVTM and CDR2 is ANQGSEA. Between the trimmed V and J ends, which lost 0 bases and 1 base, there was a span of 16 bases. This CDR3 is 16 amino acids long. CDR3 sequence reads: CSVEDSGRSGSYEQYF. CDR3 in DNA: TGCAGCGTTGAAGATTCGGGCAGGAGTGGATCCTACGAGCAGTACTTC.

Comments on this clonotype: One end of the junction does not line up with germline, which may come from a read error. V is TRBV29-1 and J is TRBJ1-2, with 7 positions matching TRBD1. The germline V gene encodes CDR1 SQVTM and CDR2 ANQGSEA. The CDR3 runs 12 residues. The CDR3 loop reads CSARRQGDGYTF. CDR3 nucleotides: TGCAGCGCCCGGAGACAGGGCGATGGCTACACATTC.

The chain recombines TRBV30 with TRBJ1-5; D remains ambiguous. Per the germline V gene, CDR1 is GTSNPN and CDR2 is SVGIG (reference sequence). The V gene lost 2 bases and the J gene lost 1 base, with 6 bases spanning the gap. The CDR3 loop spans 13 amino acids. DNA for the CDR3: TGTGCCTGGAGTCATCACAGCAATCAGCCCCAGCATTTT. Protein sequence: CAWSHHSNQPQHF.

The sample holds many counts of this clonotype. The V and J genes are TRBV28 and TRBJ2-3; no clear D. Germline loops: CDR1 MDHEN, CDR2 SYDVKM. This CDR3 region has 11 residues. Trimming pared 5 bases from V and 6 bases from J, leaving 6 bases between. The CDR3 nucleotides are TGTGCCAGCAGTAGTAAGGATACGCAGTATTTT. It encodes CASSSKDTQYF.

The rearrangement links TRBV6-1 to TRBJ1-2; 8 bases are a match to TRBD1. CDR1 and CDR2 from the germline V gene are MNHNS and SASEGT. Trimming cost V 5 bases and J 6 bases; bases outside gene matches: 14. CDR3 length equals 16 residues. The CDR3: CASSIGSRDRNHGYTF. For the CDR3, the DNA is TGTGCCAGCAGTATAGGCTCCCGGGACAGGAACCATGGCTACACCTTC.

This clonotype was found many times. V usage is TRBV7-8 and J usage is TRBJ1-2, with D uncertain. The CDR3 has 15 residues. CDR1 and CDR2 from the germline V gene are SGHVS and FQNEAQ. The V end was cut by 1 base, the J end by 1 base, with 10 bases between. The CDR3 protein is CASSLEGPNNYGYTF. CDR3 sequence (DNA): TGTGCCAGCAGCTTAGAAGGACCGAATAACTATGGCTACACCTTC.

Notes on this clonotype: One junction end does not reproduce the germline sequence, and a read error may be involved. The chain combines TRBV29-1 with TRBJ1-1; perhaps TRBD1 as D (6 bases). Germline CDR1 SQVTM, CDR2 ANQGSEA. The CDR3 has 13 amino acids. The CDR3 coding sequence is TGCAGCTCCACCGGGACACCGAACACTGAAACTTTCTTT. Translated, it gives CSSTGTPNTETFF.

As for this clonotype: This may arise from a read error, as a much more abundant clone is one base away. The chain links TRBV25-1 to TRBJ2-5; D unclear. There are 16 residues in the CDR3. V was cut by 5 bases and J by 5 bases, with 21 bases left in between. Germline lookup yields CDR1 MGHDK and CDR2 SYGVNS. The CDR3 coding sequence is TGTGCCAGCAGTCCCACTGACGGTGCAGTCGGGGAGACCCAGTACTTC. Translation gives CASSPTDGAVGETQYF.

A few counts support this clonotype. A much larger clone lies a single base off, so this may be a read error. The chain is built from TRBV7-2 and TRBJ2-7; 9 positions agree with TRBD2. Germline V gene data show CDR1 as SGHTA and CDR2 as FQGNSA. The CDR3 runs to 16 residues. DNA for the CDR3: TGTGCCAGCAGTTTAGCCCGGGCTAGCGGGACGGGCGAGCATTACTTC. Translation: CASSLARASGTGEHYF.

The chain employs TRBV5-1 and TRBJ2-1; 12 nucleotides align to TRBD2. Germline assignment: CDR1 SGHRS and CDR2 YFSETQ. This CDR3 region has 16 residues. With V trimmed by 4 bases and J by 8 bases, 10 bases remained unmatched. The DNA for the CDR3 is TGCGCCAGCAGCCAAAACGGACTAGCGGGAAGTCATGAGCAGTTCTTC. It codes for CASSQNGLAGSHEQFF. The full variable domain, completed using reference TRBV5-1 and TRBJ2-1, is KAGVTQTPRYLIKTRGQQVTLSCSPISGHRSVSWYQQTPGQGLQFLFEYFSETQRNKGNFPGRFSGRQFSNSRSEMNVSTLELGDSALYLCASSQNGLAGSHEQFFGPGTRLTVL.

At least ten counts were recorded for this clonotype. The chain couples TRBV7-8 to TRBJ2-1; no reliable D call. Germline V gene lookup returns CDR1 SGHVS and CDR2 FQNEAQ. The CDR3 contains 11 residues. V lost 3 bases, J lost 8 bases, and 5 bases lay in between. This CDR3 is CASSFDYEQFF. CDR3 in DNA: TGTGCCAGCAGCTTCGATTATGAGCAGTTCTTC.

This clonotype was observed at least ten times. The chain recombines TRBV4-2 with TRBJ2-7, with 7 nucleotides matching TRBD2. The length of the CDR3 is 14 residues. With 4 bases clipped from V and 1 base from J, the junction kept 4 bases outside the gene matches. Germline V CDR1 and CDR2: LGHNA, YNFKEQ. CDR3 DNA: TGTGCCAGCAGCCTAGGGACTAATTCCTACGAGCAGTACTTC. Its protein is CASSLGTNSYEQYF.

The V gene is TRBV29-1, the J gene TRBJ2-2, with D perhaps given as TRBD1 or TRBD2 (5 bases each). In germline, CDR1 is SQVTM, CDR2 ANQGSEA. V was clipped by 6 bases and J by 8 bases, with 19 bases between them. This CDR3 is built from 14 residues. CDR3 sequence: CSVDRDLRTGELFF. In DNA, the CDR3 is TGCAGCGTAGACCGGGACCTAAGGACGGGGGAGCTGTTTTTT.

Turning to this clonotype: An end of the junction differs from the germline gene, which may be a read error. As DNA, the CDR3 is TGTGCCAGCAGTTACCGCCCGATTCTTTCTAGCACAGATACGCATTATTTT. Amino acids: CASSYRPILSSTDTHYF. This rearrangement joins TRBV6-6 to TRBJ2-3; D is perhaps TRBD2 (5 bases). Germline V gives CDR1 MNHNY, CDR2 SVGAGI (reference sequence). The CDR3 length is 17 residues.

This clonotype was recorded at least ten times. The V call is TRBV5-5, the J call TRBJ2-7; 8 nucleotides agree with TRBD1. The V and J ends lost 4 bases and 10 bases, in that order; junction bases with no gene match: 10. The CDR3 extends over 13 amino acids. Germline V gene sequence: CDR1 SGHKS, CDR2 YYEKEE (reference sequence). The CDR3, as DNA: TGTGCCAGCAGCGTGGCGTCCGACAGGGGTCAGTACTTC. This encodes CASSVASDRGQYF.

Turning to this clonotype: This likely comes from a read error, as the CDR3 has no conserved phenylalanine or tryptophan at its end. The chain carries TRBV12-3 or TRBV12-4 and TRBJ2-2; the D is unclear. This CDR3 spans 11 amino acids. V was trimmed by 4 bases and J by 6 bases, leaving 3 bases between them. CDR3 bases: TGTGCCAGCAGTTCAGCCGGGGAGCTGTTTTCT. Translated, it gives CASSSAGELFS.

Details on this clonotype: A much larger clone differs by one base, so this may be a read error. J is TRBJ2-5 and V is TRBV5-1; 7 nucleotides agree with TRBD1. Germline V lookup: CDR1 SGHRS, CDR2 YFSETQ. The CDR3 spans 13 residues. V dropped 4 bases and J dropped 1; count of bases not matched to a gene: 1. CDR3 sequence reads: CASSGDSQETQYF. DNA for the CDR3: TGCGCCAGCAGCGGGGACAGCCAAGAGACCCAGTACTTC.

In regard to this clonotype: One end of the junction is discordant with germline, which a read error may explain. The chain recombines TRBV6-6 with TRBJ2-7; 8 positions agree with TRBD2. This CDR3 spans 15 amino acids. Germline CDR1 MNHNY, CDR2 SVGAGI (reference sequence). The DNA of the CDR3 is TGCGCCAGCACTCCCAAATTAGCGGGGTGGTATGAGCAGTACTTC. Its translation: CASTPKLAGWYEQYF.